This TCR beta chain was identified during a study of regulatory T cells in long-lasting Graves disease. At least ten counts were recorded for this clonotype. J gave up 6 bases and V 9 bases, and 11 bases lay outside the gene matches. Germline loops: CDR1 SNHLY, CDR2 FYNNEI. The CDR3 contains 13 residues. The time point: newly diagnosed GD, antithyroid drugs for less than 3 months. Following extraction of RNA from PBMCs, that RNA was used to make the TCR library. Construction of TCR beta libraries relied on iRepertoire HTBI primers and on Arm-PCR targeting CDR3 regions. MiXCR, applied by TCRdb to the multiplex PCR reads, yields one record per CDR3 protein. The sample has 450,000 to 600,000 distinct CDR3 sequences; 13% are singletons. This sample also appeared in a second study, on T cells in Graves' hyperthyroidism and ophthalmopathy. Turning to that study: Hyperthyroidism had been newly diagnosed in patients aged 18 to 65, and its duration was under 2 months.

The rearrangement joins TRBV2 to TRBJ2-7; 7 bases are shared with TRBD1. The sequences come from peripheral blood mononuclear cells (PBMCs), collected at new diagnosis, from a patient treated with antithyroid drugs. The clonotype comes from a man in his thirties or forties with Graves disease. CDR3 loop: CARNLRQGPEQYF. CDR3 nucleotide sequence: TGTGCCAGAAACCTTAGACAGGGCCCCGAGCAGTACTTC.